The clone carrying this T cell receptor (beta chain) was detected many times. This sample is drawn from a study of regulatory T cells in long-lasting Graves disease. The CDR3 is 12 amino acids. CDR1 is SGHVS, CDR2 FQNEAQ, per germline. V gave up 3 bases and J gave up 3 bases, with 4 bases separating them. Noted time point: newly diagnosed GD, antithyroid drugs for less than 3 months. After RNA was extracted from PBMCs, the TCR library was made from it. Investigators prepared the TCR beta libraries by applying iRepertoire HTBI primers and Arm-PCR of CDR3 regions. TCRdb processed the multiplex PCR reads anew with MiXCR; each CDR3 protein has one entry. The sample has some 320,000 distinct CDR3 sequences, roughly 18% seen once; the top ten hold about 40%.

This sequence joins TRBV7-8 and TRBJ2-3; D remains unclear. The source material was peripheral blood mononuclear cells (PBMCs), sampled at new diagnosis, from a patient treated with antithyroid drugs. This receptor was obtained from a female donor with Graves disease. CDR3 DNA: TGTGCCAGCAGCTTCTATACAGATACGCAGTATTTT. This sequence encodes CASSFYTDTQYF.